The present entry profiles one TCR beta chain with its context. The method was immunoSEQ multiplex PCR; TCRdb's version includes in-frame clones alone and lacks a portion of them. The table lists hundreds of thousands of clones, around 88% of them singletons. This record comes from a study of blood T cell repertoires in COVID-19. The wider study: T cells, B-cell-depleted T cells, or PBMCs provided the cDNA or gDNA that served as material.

This clonotype originated in a woman aged 50 to 60 who had recovered from COVID-19. Sequencing was carried out using PBMCs or T cells enriched from blood (not recorded which).

In nucleotides, the CDR3 is TGCGCCAGCAGCCACGTAGGAGGAAATGGGAACACTGAAGCTTTCTTT. Amino acid sequence: CASSHVGGNGNTEAFF. This chain connects TRBV4-3 to TRBJ1-1; no clear D gene. The germline V and J ends were trimmed by 3 bases and 1 base, with 15 bases remaining between them. CDR1 and CDR2 (germline): LGHNA, YSLEER. The CDR3 runs 16 residues.